This TCR beta chain was sequenced for a study of tumor-infiltrating lymphocytes in primary liver carcinoma. Study-wide results and caveats: Tumor top-250-clone fractions significantly exceeded those of blood (p = 0.039).

Co-extraction of RNA and DNA was performed on 20-30 mg of unsorted bulk tissue. The researchers produced TCR beta cDNA from 500 ng total RNA with a constant-region primer. Investigators got TCR beta libraries out of three nested multiplex PCR rounds, done with slightly modified ARM-PCR. Each of the first two PCR rounds ran approximately 9 cycles with TRBV1-TRBV30 forward and C-beta reverse primers. MiXCR was run by TCRdb on the multiplex PCR reads, yielding one entry per CDR3 protein. The repertoire consists of roughly 100,000 distinct CDR3 sequences, with roughly 80% occurring once and the leading ten covering approximately 21%. For this clonotype: The target antigen is unknown.

V dropped 9 bases and J dropped 0; count of bases not matched to a gene: 15. CDR3 size: 17 residues. The germline gives CDR1 MNHEY, CDR2 SVGAGI. Sequences were obtained from liver tumor tissue from sampling region 3. Subset in this sample: tumor region T3, left-lateral pole. The source of this sequence is a man aged 35 to 55 with primary liver carcinoma and hepatitis B virus infection. V usage is TRBV6-5 and J usage is TRBJ2-3; 7 bases line up with TRBD2. CDR3: CASSRSLVGGSTDTQYF. Here the CDR3 DNA reads TGTGCCAGTAGCCGATCCCTAGTGGGAGGGAGCACAGATACGCAGTATTTT.